The 9 T cell receptor beta chains in this list originate from one sample, sequenced in a study of T-cell reconstitution after alpha-beta-depleted transplantation in children. Unique molecular identifiers were used in preparing the TCRbeta library. TCRdb re-called the PCR reads with MiXCR, one entry per CDR3 protein. Among around 490,000 distinct CDR3 sequences listed, about an eighth were seen once. Material: PBMCs, mostly from graft donor cells, obtained 180 days after TCRalphabeta/CD19-depleted stem cell transplant. These receptors originate from a female patient aged 2 to 10 who had a stem cell transplant for aplastic anemia, so the T cells may come from the graft donor.

This clonotype was detected many times. The chain has TRBV4-3 and TRBJ1-1; D uncertain. V shed 4 bases and J shed 1 base, with 10 bases lying between them. This CDR3 is 14 amino acids long. The germline gives CDR1 LGHNA, CDR2 YSLEER. The CDR3, as DNA: TGCGCCAGCAGCCCCGGACCTCAGAACACTGAAGCTTTCTTT. Amino acids: CASSPGPQNTEAFF.

This clonotype showed up just a few times. This chain connects TRBV20-1 to TRBJ1-2; tentatively, D is TRBD1 (6 bases). The CDR3 spans 18 residues. With 3 bases removed from V and 5 bases from J, the gap between germline ends came to 28 bases. Germline lookup yields CDR1 DFQATT and CDR2 SNEGSKA (reference sequence). The CDR3 protein is CSASFSWGQAGVFYGYTF. CDR3 sequence (DNA): TGCAGTGCTAGTTTTAGTTGGGGGCAGGCCGGGGTTTTTTATGGCTACACCTTC.

V gene TRBV4-2 combines with J gene TRBJ2-5; D ambiguous. Germline V gene lookup returns CDR1 LGHNA and CDR2 YNFKEQ. This CDR3 contains 16 residues. The ends were cut back, 4 bases at V and 4 bases at J, with 19 bases in the middle. The CDR3 region has the DNA TGTGCCAGCAGCCCGGGCTCCTTGGCCATTGGAGAGACCCAGTACTTC. Amino acids: CASSPGSLAIGETQYF.

This clonotype came up a few times. The chain links TRBV3-1 to TRBJ2-1, with no clear D. Trimming removed 1 base at V and 2 bases at J, with 9 bases between. CDR3 size: 15 residues. Germline CDR1 is LGHDT and CDR2 is YNNKEL (reference sequence). DNA for the CDR3: TGTGCCAGCAGCCAAGGAGAGAGCACCTACAATGAGCAGTTCTTC. It specifies CASSQGESTYNEQFF.

This clonotype was recorded at least ten times. The chain uses TRBV29-1 and TRBJ1-2; 10 positions agree with TRBD1. Germline-derived CDR1 and CDR2 are SQVTM and ANQGSEA. With V trimmed by 8 bases and J by 4 bases, 13 bases remained unmatched. This CDR3 has 15 residues. The CDR3 DNA sequence: TGCAGCTCTATATCCTGGGACAGGGGTTCCTATGGCTACACCTTC. Amino acids: CSSISWDRGSYGYTF.

This clonotype has at least ten counts. This sequence joins TRBV12-3 or TRBV12-4 and TRBJ2-7; no firm D call. The germline V and J ends were trimmed by 5 bases and 3 bases, with 5 bases remaining between them. CDR3 length: 11 amino acids. The DNA of the CDR3 is TGTGCCAGCAGTGGCTACTACGAGCAGTACTTC. Translation gives CASSGYYEQYF.

This clonotype was found a few times. V usage is TRBV2 and J usage is TRBJ2-3; TRBD2 might be the D (6 bases). The CDR3 extends over 13 amino acids. Between the trimmed V and J ends, which lost 11 bases and 5 bases, there was a span of 17 bases. Germline CDR1 and CDR2: SNHLY and FYNNEI. This CDR3 is CAGGTFEGDTQYF. CDR3 DNA: TGTGCCGGGGGGACCTTCGAGGGAGATACGCAGTATTTT.

This clonotype was recorded a few times. This sequence joins TRBV2 and TRBJ1-2; possible D gene TRBD1, 5 bases. The V end was cut by 2 bases, the J end by 5 bases, with 9 bases between. CDR3 length: 13 residues. Per germline, CDR1 SNHLY and CDR2 FYNNEI. CDR3 protein: CASSELQGYGYTF. CDR3 nucleotides: TGTGCCAGCAGTGAATTGCAGGGATATGGCTACACCTTC.

The chain has TRBV7-6 and TRBJ1-2; tentatively, D is TRBD1 (5 bases). The ends were cut back, 1 base at V and 5 bases at J, with 14 bases in the middle. The CDR3 is 15 residues long. Germline V gene data show CDR1 as SGHVS and CDR2 as FNYEAQ. CDR3 sequence (DNA): TGTGCCAGCAGCTTAGACGGGGGGTTAGAATATGGCTACACCTTC. Its translation is CASSLDGGLEYGYTF.